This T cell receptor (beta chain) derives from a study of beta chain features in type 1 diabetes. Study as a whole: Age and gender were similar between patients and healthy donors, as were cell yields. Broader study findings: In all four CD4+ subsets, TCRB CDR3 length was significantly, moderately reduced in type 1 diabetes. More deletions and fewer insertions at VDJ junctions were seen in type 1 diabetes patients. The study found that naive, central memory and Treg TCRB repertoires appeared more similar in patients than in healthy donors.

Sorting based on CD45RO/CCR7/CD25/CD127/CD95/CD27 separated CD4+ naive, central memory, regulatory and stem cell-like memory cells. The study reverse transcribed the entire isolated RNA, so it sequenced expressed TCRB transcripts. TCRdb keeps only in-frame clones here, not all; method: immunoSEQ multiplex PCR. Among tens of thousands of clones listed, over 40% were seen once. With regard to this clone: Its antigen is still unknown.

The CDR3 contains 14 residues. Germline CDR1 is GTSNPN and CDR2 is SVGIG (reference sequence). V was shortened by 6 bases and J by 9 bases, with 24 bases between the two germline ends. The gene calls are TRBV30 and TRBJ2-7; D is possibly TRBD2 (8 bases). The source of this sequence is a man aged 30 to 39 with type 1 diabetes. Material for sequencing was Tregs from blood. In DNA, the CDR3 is TGTGCCTGCTCTACACGGGAGGGGGCTGTCGGGCAGTACTTC. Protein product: CACSTREGAVGQYF.